What follows are 25 T cell receptor beta chains derived from one specimen sequenced in a study of vaccination effects on CD4 cells after COVID-19 (dated by TCRdb to between 2020 and 2023). Libraries were constructed by the immunoSEQ multiplex PCR assay. In its TCRdb copy, this immuneACCESS table keeps in-frame sequences only and misses some clones. Where compared with another copy, unresolved V genes explain less than half of these, and the others have no known cause. Here the sample has tens of thousands of clones; about four fifths occur a single time. Jointly, the top ten make up over 35% of the sample. The ViraFEST assay stimulated PBMC with viral peptide pools and then used TCR sequencing to identify antigen-specific CD4+ T cell clonotypes by expansion. After less than 13 days of culture, CD4+ T cells were isolated with the EasySep CD4+ T cell isolation kit. Convalescent patients had PCR-confirmed SARS-CoV-2 infection between March and December 2020, before Alpha, Beta and Delta variants emerged in the United States.

Their antigens remain unidentified. This sample comprised CD4+ T cells from PBMCs cultured with a peptide pool, obtained before COVID-19 vaccination. The receptors come from a human donor who had a prior SARS-CoV-2 infection.

This chain joins TRBV7-2 and TRBJ1-6, with a tentative D call TRBD1 (5 bases). The V gene lost 5 bases and the J gene lost 7 bases, with 15 bases spanning the gap. Germline V lookup: CDR1 SGHTA, CDR2 FQGNSA. There are 15 residues in the CDR3. The CDR3 DNA follows: TGTGCCAGCAGCCCCCGAAGGGGAGGCAATTCACCCCTCCACTTT. Amino acids: CASSPRRGGNSPLHF.

This chain connects TRBV3-1 (or the pseudogene TRBV3-2) to TRBJ1-1; no clear D. The CDR3 runs 14 residues. Looked up from germline, CDR1 is LGHDT and CDR2 is YNNKEL (reference sequence). Trimming shortened V by 4 bases and J by 1 base, and 10 bases separated the two germline ends. CDR3 region: CASSLLPENTEAFF. CDR3 DNA sequence: TGTGCCAGCAGCCTCCTTCCAGAGAACACTGAAGCTTTCTTT.

V usage is TRBV7-3 and J usage is TRBJ2-7; the match to TRBD2 covers 9 bases. After removal of 3 bases from V and 2 bases from J, the junction contained 17 bases not matched to a gene. Looked up from germline, CDR1 is SGHTA and CDR2 is FQGTGA. The CDR3 totals 19 residues. For the CDR3, the DNA is TGTGCCAGCAGCTTGGCAAGGCTTCCGGCGGCTAGCGGGACCTACGAGCAGTACTTC. Its protein product is CASSLARLPAASGTYEQYF.

The chain carries TRBV19 and TRBJ2-1; 10 bases match TRBD2. Trimming at V came to 5 bases and at J to 8 bases, leaving 9 bases not matched to a gene. Per germline, CDR1 LNHDA and CDR2 SQIVND (reference sequence). CDR3 size: 15 residues. The CDR3 is CASSGETSGRDEQFF. The DNA for the CDR3 is TGTGCCAGTAGTGGTGAGACTAGCGGGCGAGATGAGCAGTTCTTC.

V is TRBV12-5 and J is TRBJ2-1; D call uncertain. The CDR3 spans 15 residues. Germline V gives CDR1 LGHNT, CDR2 FRNRAP. Trimming pared 7 bases from V and 0 bases from J, leaving 13 bases between. DNA for the CDR3: TGTGCTAGTGTTCCAGCGTGGGACTCCTACAATGAGCAGTTCTTC. Translation: CASVPAWDSYNEQFF.

The genes are TRBV10-3 and TRBJ1-3, with TRBD1 matching over 9 bases. Germline V gene lookup returns CDR1 ENHRY and CDR2 SYGVKD. Trimming removed 10 bases from V and 0 bases from J; junction bases left unmatched: 4. CDR3 length: 14 amino acids. In DNA form, the CDR3 reads TGTGCCACCACGACAGGGGGCTCTGGAAACACCATATATTTT. Protein: CATTTGGSGNTIYF.

The V call is TRBV5-5, the J call TRBJ2-3; the D gene is possibly TRBD1 (5 bases). The V gene's germline CDR1 is SGHKS and CDR2 YYEKEE (reference sequence). The V gene lost 4 bases and the J gene lost 1 base, with 13 bases spanning the gap. CDR3 length: 15 residues. The DNA of the CDR3 is TGTGCCAGCAGCGCTGGAGTAGGGGGCACAGATACGCAGTATTTT. It specifies CASSAGVGGTDTQYF. Full variable domain (rest looked up from reference TRBV5-5 and TRBJ2-3): DAGVTQSPTHLIKTRGQQVTLRCSPISGHKSVSWYQQVLGQGPQFIFQYYEKEERGRGNFPDRFSARQFPNYSSELNVNALLLGDSALYLCASSAGVGGTDTQYFGPGTRLTVL.

This chain uses TRBV7-9 with TRBJ2-4, with D possibly TRBD2 on 5 matching bases. CDR3 length: 14 residues. CDR1 and CDR2 from the germline V gene are SEHNR and FQNEAQ (reference sequence). Trimming removed 5 bases at V and 9 bases at J, with 17 bases between. The CDR3 is CASSTGTPMAIQYF. The CDR3 DNA sequence: TGTGCCAGCAGCACGGGAACCCCGATGGCCATTCAGTACTTC.

This chain uses TRBV7-8 with TRBJ2-1, with D unclear. This CDR3 comprises 14 residues. Germline CDR1 SGHVS, CDR2 FQNEAQ. The V end was cut by 6 bases, the J end by 5 bases, with 14 bases between. CDR3: CASRFQGIDNEQFF. In nucleotides, the CDR3 is TGTGCCAGCAGGTTTCAAGGCATCGACAATGAGCAGTTCTTC.

This clone was picked up one time. The chain uses TRBV19 and TRBJ1-6; 7 bases are a match to TRBD1. From germline, CDR1 is LNHDA and CDR2 SQIVND (reference sequence). V lost 5 bases to trimming and J lost 6 bases; unmatched junction nucleotides: 13. CDR3 size: 17 residues. CDR3: CASSARQGHLINSPLHF. The CDR3 region has the DNA TGTGCCAGTAGTGCACGACAGGGTCACCTTATTAATTCACCCCTCCACTTT.

This clone was seen only a few times. The chain carries TRBV5-5 and TRBJ2-5; possibly TRBD1 or TRBD2 for D (5 bases each). This CDR3 spans 15 amino acids. The germline CDR1 and CDR2 sequences are SGHKS and YYEKEE (reference sequence). V lost 0 bases, J lost 3 bases, and 12 bases lay in between. This chain's CDR3 is CASSLEGTMEETQYF. The CDR3 DNA reads as TGTGCCAGCAGCTTGGAAGGGACCATGGAAGAGACCCAGTACTTC.

This clone showed up just a few times. This chain joins TRBV7-3 and TRBJ2-2, with TRBD2 matching 7 bases. Germline CDR1 SGHTA, CDR2 FQGTGA. CDR3 size: 16 residues. The V segment lost 5 bases and the J segment 6 bases; nucleotides outside the gene matches: 12. The CDR3 loop reads CASSPKSGKTAGELFF. The CDR3 DNA reads TGTGCCAGCAGCCCCAAGAGCGGGAAGACTGCCGGGGAGCTGTTTTTT.

The chain employs TRBV12-3 or TRBV12-4 and TRBJ2-5; unclear D gene. The CDR3 sequence is 13 residues long. V dropped 1 base and J dropped 2 bases, with 5 bases sitting between them. In nucleotides, the CDR3 is TGTGCCAGCAGTTTAGTAGGACAAGAGACCCAGTACTTC. The encoded protein is CASSLVGQETQYF.

CDR3 residues: CASSPRGPEYGYTF. The CDR3 nucleotides are TGTGCCAGCAGCCCCAGGGGGCCTGAGTATGGCTACACCTTC. This chain joins TRBV27 and TRBJ1-2, with 8 positions matching TRBD1. V shed 6 bases, J shed 5 bases, and the junction held 8 bases outside the gene matches. The CDR3 loop spans 14 amino acids. Germline values: CDR1 MNHEY, CDR2 SMNVEV (reference sequence).

The chain employs TRBV3-1 (or the pseudogene TRBV3-2) and TRBJ2-2; the D is unclear. CDR3 length: 12 residues. From germline, CDR1 is LGHDT and CDR2 YNNKEL (reference sequence). V lost 6 bases and J lost 3, with 5 bases in between. The CDR3 reads CASRFYTGELFF. CDR3 in DNA: TGTGCCAGCAGGTTTTACACCGGGGAGCTGTTTTTT.

The table lists this clone with a few counts. CDR3 loop: CASTVWEGYTF. The CDR3 nucleotides are TGTGCCAGCACAGTTTGGGAAGGCTACACCTTC. The chain employs TRBV2 and TRBJ1-2, with D unresolved. Germline assignment: CDR1 SNHLY and CDR2 FYNNEI. The CDR3 covers 11 residues. V shed 7 bases and J shed 8 bases, with 11 bases lying between them.

CDR3 DNA: TGTGCCAGCAGTGAAGCGGGATGGAACAGGGGGAGCACCGGGGAGCTGTTTTTT. This translates into CASSEAGWNRGSTGELFF. The genes are TRBV2 and TRBJ2-2, with 8 nucleotides matching TRBD1. The germline CDR1 and CDR2 sequences are SNHLY and FYNNEI. The CDR3 has 18 amino acids. V dropped 0 bases and J dropped 4; count of bases not matched to a gene: 10.

This clone was detected only a few times. The genes are TRBV5-8 and TRBJ2-3; 8 bases are a match to TRBD1. V gave up 3 bases and J gave up 3 bases; unmatched junction bases: 3. Germline CDR1 is SGHTS and CDR2 is YDEGEE. The CDR3 runs 14 residues. For the CDR3, the DNA is TGTGCCAGCAGCTACGACAGGGGTACAGATACGCAGTATTTT. This translates into CASSYDRGTDTQYF.

The chain carries TRBV3-1 (or the pseudogene TRBV3-2) and TRBJ2-3, with TRBD2 identical over 8 bases. Germline loops: CDR1 LGHDT, CDR2 YNNKEL (reference sequence). V was pared by 3 bases and J by 0 bases, with 5 bases of the junction left unmatched. The CDR3 extends over 16 amino acids. The CDR3 spells CASSHLGLASTDTQYF. Here the CDR3 DNA reads TGTGCCAGCAGCCATCTAGGACTAGCAAGCACAGATACGCAGTATTTT.

The chain couples TRBV19 to TRBJ2-3; 10 bases map to TRBD1. CDR3 length equals 14 residues. The V segment lost 7 bases and the J segment 5 bases; nucleotides outside the gene matches: 6. Germline V gives CDR1 LNHDA, CDR2 SQIVND (reference sequence). The CDR3 is CASMRQGAGDTQYF. CDR3 DNA sequence: TGTGCCAGTATGCGACAGGGGGCGGGAGATACGCAGTATTTT. The full variable domain, with the rest looked up from reference TRBV19 and TRBJ2-3, is DGGITQSPKYLFRKEGQNVTLSCEQNLNHDAMYWYRQDPGQGLRLIYYSQIVNDFQKGDIAEGYSVSREKKESFPLTVTSAQKNPTAFYLCASMRQGAGDTQYFGPGTRLTVL.

V and J are TRBV30 and TRBJ1-5, with a possible D match to TRBD1 (5 bases). V lost 1 base and J 4 bases, leaving 8 bases between the germline ends. Germline V gene sequence: CDR1 GTSNPN, CDR2 SVGIG (reference sequence). This CDR3 has 13 amino acids. The CDR3 sequence is CAWSERGNQPQHF. In nucleotides, the CDR3 is TGTGCCTGGAGTGAACGGGGGAATCAGCCCCAGCATTTT.

This rearrangement joins TRBV19 to TRBJ1-3, with D perhaps TRBD1 (5 bases). The CDR3 extends over 15 amino acids. V lost 4 bases and J lost 14, with 24 bases in between. Germline V CDR1 and CDR2: LNHDA, SQIVND (reference sequence). For the CDR3, the DNA is TGTGCCAGTAGTAGCGCCGGGACGGGTTCCCTCTCCCTATATTTT. It codes for CASSSAGTGSLSLYF.

This clone was counted a few times. The V gene is TRBV6-5, the J gene TRBJ2-3; D remains unclear. Germline V gene data show CDR1 as MNHEY and CDR2 as SVGAGI. Trimming cost V 7 bases and J 1 base, with 12 bases left between them. The CDR3 is 14 amino acids. CDR3 sequence (DNA): TGTGCCAGCACCGACGGCCGGGGCACAGATACGCAGTATTTT. This translates into CASTDGRGTDTQYF.

The chain employs TRBV27 and TRBJ2-2, with TRBD2 as a possible D gene (6 bases). This CDR3 is 14 amino acids long. Germline V gene lookup returns CDR1 MNHEY and CDR2 SMNVEV (reference sequence). V was trimmed by 10 bases and J by 3 bases, leaving 15 bases between them. This CDR3 is CATLPREDTGELFF. The CDR3 DNA reads as TGTGCCACCCTACCTAGGGAGGACACCGGGGAGCTGTTTTTT.

The rearrangement uses TRBV20-1 and TRBJ2-5, with D possibly TRBD1 on 5 matching bases. Trimming cost V 3 bases and J 2 bases, with 16 bases left between them. Germline CDR1 is DFQATT and CDR2 is SNEGSKA (reference sequence). The CDR3 spans 15 residues. DNA of the CDR3: TGCAGTGCTAGTAATCCGAGACAGACTCAAGAGACCCAGTACTTC. Translating gives CSASNPRQTQETQYF.